The clone carrying this T cell receptor (beta chain) was seen more than once but under ten times. The CDR3 extends over 16 amino acids. The V gene's germline CDR1 is SQVTM and CDR2 ANQGSEA. The J segment lost 1 base and the V segment lost 3 bases, leaving 10 bases of the junction unmatched. This specimen comes from a study of identical twins. TCRdb re-called the 5' RACE reads with MiXCR, one entry per CDR3 protein. The table has 450,000 to 500,000 distinct CDR3 sequences, roughly an eighth seen once. The same sample was also studied in work on yellow fever vaccine responses in identical twins.

The clonotype was recovered from a woman aged 18-29 years in good health. The chain links TRBV29-1 to TRBJ2-5, with 8 bases that match TRBD2. Sample: CD4+ T cells sorted from blood. The CDR3 spells CSVDSRLAGSQETQYF. The CDR3 DNA is TGCAGCGTTGATAGTAGGCTAGCGGGTAGCCAAGAGACCCAGTACTTC.